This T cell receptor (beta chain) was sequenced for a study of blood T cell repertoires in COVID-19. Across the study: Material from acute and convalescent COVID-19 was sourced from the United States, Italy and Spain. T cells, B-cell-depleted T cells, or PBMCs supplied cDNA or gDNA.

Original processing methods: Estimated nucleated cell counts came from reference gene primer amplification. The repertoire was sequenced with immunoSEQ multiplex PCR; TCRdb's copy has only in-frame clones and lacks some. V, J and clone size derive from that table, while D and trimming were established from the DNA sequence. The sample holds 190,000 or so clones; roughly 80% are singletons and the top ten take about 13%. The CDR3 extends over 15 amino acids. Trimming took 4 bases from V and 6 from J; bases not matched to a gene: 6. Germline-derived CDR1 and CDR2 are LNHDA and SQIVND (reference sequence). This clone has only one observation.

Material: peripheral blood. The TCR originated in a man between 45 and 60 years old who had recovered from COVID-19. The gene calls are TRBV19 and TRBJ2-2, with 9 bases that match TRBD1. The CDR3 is CASSTRDRDAGELFF. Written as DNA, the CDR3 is TGTGCCAGTAGTACCAGGGACAGGGACGCCGGGGAGCTGTTTTTT.